This TCR beta chain derives from a study of T cell responses to AZD1222 COVID-19 vaccine. With respect to this clone: Its specificity is not known.

Overall study results and limits: Spike-specific TCR breadth rose after two AZD1222 doses, and depth rose as well.

Using immunoSEQ multiplex PCR, the repertoire was profiled, and TCRdb retains in-frame clones only, with some absent. The sample lists more than 100,000 clones; around 90% were seen once. Trimming took 1 base from V and 10 from J, leaving 17 bases between them. Looked up from germline, CDR1 is GTSNPN and CDR2 is SVGIG (reference sequence). CDR3 length equals 15 residues. The input for sequencing was peripheral blood, taken on day 0 of AZD1222 vaccination. This receptor was identified in an adult in good health. The chain carries TRBV30 and TRBJ1-6; no reliable D call. Written as DNA, the CDR3 is TGTGCCTGGAGTGCACGTGTGGCCCAAGGGTCACCCCTCCACTTT. Translated, it gives CAWSARVAQGSPLHF. Looking up the rest from reference TRBV30 and TRBJ1-6 gives the full variable domain: SQTIHQWPATLVQPVGSPLSLECTVEGTSNPNLYWYRQAAGRGLQLLFYSVGIGQISSEVPQNLSASRPQDRQFILSSKKLLLSDSGFYLCAWSARVAQGSPLHFGNGTRLTVT.